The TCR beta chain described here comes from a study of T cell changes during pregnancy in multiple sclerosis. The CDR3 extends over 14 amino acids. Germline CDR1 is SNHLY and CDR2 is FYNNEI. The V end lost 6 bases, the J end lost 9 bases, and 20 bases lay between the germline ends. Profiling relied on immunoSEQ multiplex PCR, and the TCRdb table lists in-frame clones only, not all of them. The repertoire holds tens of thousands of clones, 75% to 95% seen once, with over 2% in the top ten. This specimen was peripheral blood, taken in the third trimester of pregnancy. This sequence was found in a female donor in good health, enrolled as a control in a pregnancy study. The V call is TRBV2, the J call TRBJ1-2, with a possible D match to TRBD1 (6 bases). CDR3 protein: CASRGRGGESSYTF. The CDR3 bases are TGTGCCAGCAGGGGAAGAGGGGGGGAATCTAGCTACACCTTC.